These 26 T cell receptor beta chains originate from one sample sequenced in a study of blood T cell repertoires in COVID-19. This table comes from immunoSEQ multiplex PCR, and its TCRdb copy is limited to in-frame clones, with some not included. This table holds some 150,000 clones, approximately 81% found once. Sequences were obtained from peripheral blood. The receptors shown here come from a woman in her 70s with COVID-19, enrolled during active disease.

The chain joins TRBV7-3 to TRBJ2-3, with 12 bases that match TRBD2. Trimming took 5 bases from V and 2 from J; bases not matched to a gene: 5. CDR3 length: 16 residues. Germline V CDR1 and CDR2: SGHTA, FQGTGA. CDR3 DNA: TGTGCCAGCAGCCAAGGGACTAGCGGGCTCACAGATACGCAGTATTTT. Translation gives CASSQGTSGLTDTQYF.

The chain has TRBV2 and TRBJ1-3, with 9 positions matching TRBD1. Trimming cost V 5 bases and J 2 bases; bases outside gene matches: 4. CDR1 and CDR2 (germline): SNHLY, FYNNEI. The CDR3 sequence is 15 residues long. The CDR3 region has the DNA TGTGCCAGCAGTCTGAGGACAGGGGCTGGAAACACCATATATTTT. Amino acid sequence: CASSLRTGAGNTIYF. The whole variable domain, remainder taken from reference TRBV2 and TRBJ1-3, is EPEVTQTPSHQVTQMGQEVILRCVPISNHLYFYWYRQILGQKVEFLVSFYNNEISEKSEIFDDQFSVERPDGSNFTLKIRSTKLEDSAMYFCASSLRTGAGNTIYFGEGSWLTVV.

The chain carries TRBV28 and TRBJ1-2; 8 nucleotides match TRBD1. The CDR3 is 14 amino acids. With V trimmed by 6 bases and J by 7 bases, 10 bases remained unmatched. Germline V gives CDR1 MDHEN, CDR2 SYDVKM. The chain's CDR3 is CASRLTDRVTGYTF. The DNA for the CDR3 is TGTGCCAGCAGACTAACGGACAGGGTAACTGGCTACACCTTC.

V gene TRBV7-3 combines with J gene TRBJ1-2, with D tentatively TRBD1 (6 bases). This CDR3 comprises 14 residues. CDR1 and CDR2 (germline): SGHTA, FQGTGA. With 5 bases removed from V and 7 bases from J, the gap between germline ends came to 17 bases. The CDR3 region has the DNA TGTGCCAGCAGCCCATACAGGGATCAGGCTGGCTACACCTTC. It encodes CASSPYRDQAGYTF.

The chain has TRBV30 and TRBJ2-7; 12 nucleotides agree with TRBD2. The CDR3 runs 16 residues. Germline V gene data show CDR1 as GTSNPN and CDR2 as SVGIG (reference sequence). V was clipped by 0 bases and J by 7 bases; unmatched bases: 10. For the CDR3, the DNA is TGTGCCTGGAGTGTCCCTCTAGCGGGAGGGCCCGGAGAGCAGTACTTC. This encodes CAWSVPLAGGPGEQYF. Combining the CDR3 with reference TRBV30 and TRBJ2-7 gives the whole variable domain SQTIHQWPATLVQPVGSPLSLECTVEGTSNPNLYWYRQAAGRGLQLLFYSVGIGQISSEVPQNLSASRPQDRQFILSSKKLLLSDSGFYLCAWSVPLAGGPGEQYFGPGTRLTVT.

In this sample, this clone turned up once. The chain carries TRBV12-5 and TRBJ2-5; TRBD1 might be the D (5 bases). Looked up from germline, CDR1 is LGHNT and CDR2 is FRNRAP. The CDR3 consists of 13 residues. With 6 bases removed from V and 3 bases from J, the gap between germline ends came to 11 bases. The CDR3 DNA follows: TGTGCTAGTGGGGGTGGGGCAGAAGAGACCCAGTACTTC. Translated, it gives CASGGGAEETQYF. The variable domain in full, with the rest retrieved from reference TRBV12-5 and TRBJ2-5, is DARVTQTPRHKVTEMGQEVTMRCQPILGHNTVFWYRQTMMQGLELLAYFRNRAPLDDSGMPKDRFSAEMPDATLATLKIQPSEPRDSAVYFCASGGGAEETQYFGPGTRLLVL.

The CDR3 coding sequence is TGTGCCAGCAGCCCGCTCAGGGACAGGGGGAACGAGCAGTACTTC. Amino acid sequence: CASSPLRDRGNEQYF. The chain joins TRBV5-6 to TRBJ2-7; the match to TRBD1 covers 11 bases. Germline trimming cut 4 bases from V and 5 bases from J; bases unmatched to any gene: 8. Germline-derived CDR1 and CDR2 are SGHDT and YYEEEE. The CDR3 is 15 amino acids.

The genes are TRBV6-6 and TRBJ2-5; D is possibly TRBD2 (5 bases). The CDR3 runs 15 residues. Between the trimmed V and J ends, which lost 6 bases and 5 bases, there was a span of 19 bases. Germline V gene lookup returns CDR1 MNHNY and CDR2 SVGAGI (reference sequence). The CDR3 DNA follows: TGTGCCAGCAGCAAGAAGCATGGGGAGTGGGAGACCCAGTACTTC. This sequence encodes CASSKKHGEWETQYF.

This clone was detected only a few times. The rearrangement joins TRBV5-5 to TRBJ1-1; maybe TRBD1 (6 bases). V dropped 0 bases and J dropped 5 bases, with 11 bases sitting between them. The CDR3 runs to 14 residues. Germline V gene data show CDR1 as SGHKS and CDR2 as YYEKEE (reference sequence). The DNA for the CDR3 is TGTGCCAGCAGCTTGGCAGACAGGAGGACTGAAGCTTTCTTT. It specifies CASSLADRRTEAFF.

This sequence joins TRBV24-1 and TRBJ2-5; TRBD1 aligns across 7 bases. This CDR3 is 14 amino acids long. CDR1 KGHDR and CDR2 SFDVKD come from the germline V gene. The trim removed 4 bases at V and 4 bases at J, leaving 5 bases unmatched. CDR3 DNA sequence: TGTGCCACCAGTGACTCGACAGGGACAGAGACCCAGTACTTC. Its translation: CATSDSTGTETQYF.

This clone appeared a few times. This chain joins TRBV6-5 and TRBJ1-2, with D unresolved. V lost 9 bases and J lost 3, with 20 bases in between. Germline CDR1 reads MNHEY; CDR2 reads SVGAGI. CDR3 length equals 15 residues. CDR3 in DNA: TGTGCCAGTCGGGGATCAGGAGGTGGTTACTATGGCTACACCTTC. This encodes CASRGSGGGYYGYTF.

CDR3 protein: CASSLLDTCYEQYV. CDR3 nucleotide sequence: TGCGCCAGCAGCTTGTTGGACACATGCTACGAGCAGTACGTC. The chain links TRBV5-1 to TRBJ2-7, with D perhaps TRBD1 (5 bases). The length of the CDR3 is 14 residues. CDR1 is SGHRS and CDR2 is YFSETQ in the germline V gene. Trimming stripped 1 base from V and 3 bases from J, with 11 bases between.

This clone was recorded only once. The CDR3 DNA follows: TGTGCCAGCAGCTTAGGAGGGCCCGGCCACGAGCAGTACTTC. Translated, it gives CASSLGGPGHEQYF. The chain recombines TRBV11-2 with TRBJ2-7, with D tentatively TRBD2 (5 bases). CDR1 SGHAT and CDR2 FQNNGV come from the germline V gene. This CDR3 contains 14 residues. The germline V and J ends were trimmed by 1 base and 5 bases, with 12 bases remaining between them.

This chain connects TRBV5-8 to TRBJ2-1; TRBD2 aligns across 9 bases. V trimming: 0 bases; J trimming: 8 bases; junction bases outside the gene matches: 15. The length of the CDR3 is 18 residues. Germline CDR1 reads SGHTS; CDR2 reads YDEGEE. The CDR3 is CASSLVRGGRALDHEQFF. CDR3 bases: TGTGCCAGCAGCTTGGTCAGGGGCGGGAGGGCCCTGGATCATGAGCAGTTCTTC. Together with reference TRBV5-8 and TRBJ2-1, the CDR3 gives the full variable domain: EAGVTQSPTHLIKTRGQQATLRCSPISGHTSVYWYQQALGLGLQFLLWYDEGEERNRGNFPPRFSGRQFPNYSSELNVNALELEDSALYLCASSLVRGGRALDHEQFFGPGTRLTVL.

The V gene is TRBV11-2, the J gene TRBJ2-1; the match to TRBD2 covers 10 bases. With 3 bases clipped from V and 7 bases from J, the junction kept 6 bases outside the gene matches. This CDR3 contains 15 residues. CDR1 and CDR2 (germline): SGHAT, FQNNGV. CDR3 protein: CASSFLAGERNEQFF. Written as DNA, the CDR3 is TGTGCCAGCAGCTTCCTAGCGGGGGAGAGAAATGAGCAGTTCTTC.

The chain carries TRBV9 and TRBJ1-1, with TRBD1 as a possible D gene (5 bases). Germline values: CDR1 SGDLS, CDR2 YYNGEE. The germline V and J ends were trimmed by 0 bases and 3 bases, with 9 bases remaining between them. The CDR3 totals 14 residues. CDR3 nucleotide sequence: TGTGCCAGCAGCGTAGTAAGGGGCGACACTGAAGCTTTCTTT. Amino acid sequence: CASSVVRGDTEAFF.

This clone was picked up a small number of times. This chain connects TRBV6-1 to TRBJ2-7, with TRBD1 matching 7 bases. V dropped 4 bases and J dropped 5; count of bases not matched to a gene: 14. This CDR3 is built from 16 residues. Looked up from germline, CDR1 is MNHNS and CDR2 is SASEGT. Here the CDR3 reads CASSVRDSAFRDEQYF. CDR3 bases: TGTGCCAGCAGTGTACGGGACAGTGCTTTCCGAGACGAGCAGTACTTC.

The CDR3 region has the DNA TGCGCCAGCAGCCTTAACCCGGGGGTGAATGGCTACACCTTC. This gives the protein CASSLNPGVNGYTF. This rearrangement joins TRBV5-1 to TRBJ1-2; D is perhaps TRBD1 (5 bases). Germline loops: CDR1 SGHRS, CDR2 YFSETQ. This CDR3 has 14 amino acids. Trimming pared 4 bases from V and 6 bases from J, leaving 16 bases between.

The genes are TRBV9 and TRBJ2-1; 9 bases line up with TRBD2. Germline loops: CDR1 SGDLS, CDR2 YYNGEE. J lost 7 bases, V lost 6 bases, and 8 bases had no gene match. This CDR3 spans 14 amino acids. CDR3: CASTTAGGINEQFF. CDR3 coding DNA: TGTGCCAGCACAACGGCGGGGGGGATTAATGAGCAGTTCTTC.

The rearrangement joins TRBV11-3 to TRBJ1-3, with TRBD1 as a possible D gene (6 bases). V lost 4 bases and J 2 bases, leaving 9 bases between the germline ends. This CDR3 contains 14 residues. Germline CDR1 reads SGHNT; CDR2 reads YENEEA. The CDR3 here is CASSSGQTGNTIYF. CDR3 DNA: TGTGCCAGCAGCTCGGGACAAACTGGAAACACCATATATTTT.

Concerning this clone itself: At one end, the junction sequence differs from germline, possibly due to a read error. The same CDR3 is also encoded by other DNA sequences in this sample. The chain combines TRBV7-8 with TRBJ1-2, with a tentative D call TRBD1 (6 bases). This CDR3 has 13 amino acids. Germline V lookup: CDR1 SGHVS, CDR2 FQNEAQ. CDR3: CASSLGQSVGYTF. The CDR3 bases are TGCGCCAGCAGCTTAGGACAGTCCGTAGGCTACACCTTC.

V usage is TRBV12-5 and J usage is TRBJ2-1, with 9 bases lining up with TRBD1. The CDR3 is made up of 14 amino acids. The J segment lost 3 bases and the V segment lost 5 bases, leaving 2 bases of the junction unmatched. Germline V CDR1 and CDR2: LGHNT, FRNRAP. CDR3 in DNA: TGTGCTAGTGGTACAGGGGGCGGCTACAATGAGCAGTTCTTC. It codes for CASGTGGGYNEQFF.

This chain links TRBV20-1 with TRBJ2-3, with D unresolved. This CDR3 region has 15 residues. The germline V and J ends were trimmed by 3 bases and 2 bases, with 15 bases remaining between them. CDR1 is DFQATT, CDR2 SNEGSKA, per germline (reference sequence). CDR3 DNA sequence: TGCAGTGCTAGTATATACCGACTGCCCACAGATACGCAGTATTTT. This codes for CSASIYRLPTDTQYF.

The V and J genes are TRBV30 and TRBJ1-3; D is unclear. The germline V and J ends were trimmed by 3 bases and 0 bases, with 12 bases remaining between them. CDR3 length equals 15 residues. The germline V gene encodes CDR1 GTSNPN and CDR2 SVGIG (reference sequence). CDR3 in amino acids: CAWSMGTNSGNTIYF. The CDR3 nucleotides read TGTGCCTGGAGCATGGGCACAAACTCTGGAAACACCATATATTTT. Full variable domain (rest looked up from reference TRBV30 and TRBJ1-3): SQTIHQWPATLVQPVGSPLSLECTVEGTSNPNLYWYRQAAGRGLQLLFYSVGIGQISSEVPQNLSASRPQDRQFILSSKKLLLSDSGFYLCAWSMGTNSGNTIYFGEGSWLTVV.

CDR3 nucleotides: TGTGCCAGCATGCGGGGCGGCAGCAATCAGCCCCAGCATTTT. Amino acids: CASMRGGSNQPQHF. This rearrangement joins TRBV28 to TRBJ1-5; a possible D gene is TRBD1 (5 bases). Trimming left V 7 bases short and J 1 base short, with 11 bases between. The germline gives CDR1 MDHEN, CDR2 SYDVKM. The CDR3 contains 14 residues.

The chain recombines TRBV18 with TRBJ1-2, with 9 nucleotides matching TRBD1. Trimming took 3 bases from V and 2 from J; bases not matched to a gene: 4. The V gene's germline CDR1 is KGHSH and CDR2 LQKENI. This CDR3 has 15 residues. The CDR3 DNA sequence: TGTGCCAGCTCACCGACAGGGGGTTCAAACTATGGCTACACCTTC. It specifies CASSPTGGSNYGYTF.